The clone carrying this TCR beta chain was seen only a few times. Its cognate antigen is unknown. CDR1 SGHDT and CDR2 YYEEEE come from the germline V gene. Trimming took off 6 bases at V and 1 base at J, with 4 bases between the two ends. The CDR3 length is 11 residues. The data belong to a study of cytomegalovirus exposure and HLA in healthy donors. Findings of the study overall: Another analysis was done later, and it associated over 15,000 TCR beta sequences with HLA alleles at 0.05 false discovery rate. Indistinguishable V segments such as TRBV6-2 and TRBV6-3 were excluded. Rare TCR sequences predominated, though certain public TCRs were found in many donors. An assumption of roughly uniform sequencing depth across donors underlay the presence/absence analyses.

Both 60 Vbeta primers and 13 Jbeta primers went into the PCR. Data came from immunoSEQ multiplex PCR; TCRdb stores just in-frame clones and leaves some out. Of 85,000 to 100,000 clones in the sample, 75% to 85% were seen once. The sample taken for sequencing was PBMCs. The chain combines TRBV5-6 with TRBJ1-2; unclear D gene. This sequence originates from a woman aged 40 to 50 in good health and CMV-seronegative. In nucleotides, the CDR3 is TGTGCCAGCACTCTTAACTATGGCTACACCTTC. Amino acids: CASTLNYGYTF. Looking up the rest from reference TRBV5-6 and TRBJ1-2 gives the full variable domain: DAGVTQSPTHLIKTRGQQVTLRCSPKSGHDTVSWYQQALGQGPQFIFQYYEEEERQRGNFPDRFSGHQFPNYSSELNVNALLLGDSALYLCASTLNYGYTFGSGTRLTVV.